The next 15 T cell receptor beta chains were all read from a single sample in a study of T cell clonality in common variable immunodeficiency. Sequencing was performed with immunoSEQ multiplex PCR; in TCRdb, only in-frame clones are kept and a portion is missing. The sample shows about 81,000 clones, no singletons; the ten largest hold around 0.8%. The sequenced sample was peripheral blood mononuclear cells. These TCRs come from a person between 18 and 75 years old in good health.

This clone was counted many times. The read stops 3 residues short of the end of the CDR3; the missing end is completed from the germline J gene. V and J are TRBV6-2 or TRBV6-3 and TRBJ2-7; TRBD2 agrees at 10 bases. The germline CDR1 and CDR2 sequences are MNHEY and SVGEGT. V gave up 6 bases and J gave up 4 bases; unmatched junction bases: 9. There are 15 residues in the CDR3. The CDR3 sequence: CASRDSSGRLYEQYF. CDR3 DNA (partial): TGTGCCAGCAGGGATTCTAGCGGGAGATTGTACGAG.

This clone showed up many times. The CDR3 reads CASSGRTGNLNTEAFF. CDR3 bases read: TGTGCCAGCAGTGGTCGGACAGGCAACTTGAACACTGAA. This sequence joins TRBV12-3 or TRBV12-4 and TRBJ1-1, with 7 bases aligning to TRBD1. The read terminates 3 residues before the CDR3 end, so the remaining end is supplied by the germline J gene. Trimming cost V 5 bases and J 0 bases; bases outside gene matches: 9. The CDR3 is made up of 16 amino acids.

This clone was recorded at least ten times. The read terminates 3 residues before the CDR3 end, so the remaining end is supplied by the germline J gene. This sequence joins TRBV5-4 and TRBJ2-1; 10 bases match TRBD2. This CDR3 has 14 residues. With V trimmed by 4 bases and J by 5 bases, 3 bases remained unmatched. The V gene's germline CDR1 is SGHNT and CDR2 YYREEE (reference sequence). CDR3 bases read: TGTGCCAGCAGCCGGACTAGCGGTAACAATGAG. It is translated as CASSRTSGNNE. The whole CDR3 is CASSRTSGNNEQFF.

This clone was observed many times. The CDR3 is cut off 3 residues early in the read; its end comes from the germline J gene. The V and J genes are TRBV11-2 and TRBJ1-4; D ambiguous. Germline V gene lookup returns CDR1 SGHAT and CDR2 FQNNGV. Trimming left V 3 bases short and J 8 bases short, with 7 bases between. This CDR3 has 12 residues. The CDR3 DNA, read in part, is TGTGCCAGCAGCTTTAGAGCCGAAAAA. Amino acids: CASSFRAEK. The entire CDR3 sequence reads CASSFRAEKLFF.

At least ten counts were recorded for this clone. Read data end 3 residues before the CDR3 end; the end is taken from the germline J gene. The V and J genes are TRBV20-1 and TRBJ2-7; 10 nucleotides align to TRBD2. The germline V gene has CDR1 DFQATT and CDR2 SNEGSKA (reference sequence). This CDR3 region has 14 residues. The junction had 11 bases not matched to a gene; V was cut back by 6 bases and J by 6 bases. The CDR3 sequence: CSATPSGSGLEQYF. The CDR3 DNA, read in part, is TGCAGTGCCACACCTAGCGGGAGCGGTCTCGAG.

This clone has ten or more counts. Sequencing ends 3 residues short of the CDR3 end; the germline J gene provides the rest. The chain carries TRBV10-3 and TRBJ2-1; 14 bases are a match to TRBD2. The V gene end was trimmed by 9 bases and the J gene end by 3 bases; junction bases not matched to a gene: 4. Germline values: CDR1 ENHRY, CDR2 SYGVKD. The CDR3 runs to 15 residues. The chain's CDR3 is CAITGTSGGYNEQFF. CDR3 DNA (partial): TGTGCCATAACTGGGACTAGCGGGGGCTACAATGAG.

This clone was seen at least ten times. Read sequence stops 3 residues before the CDR3 end, and the germline J gene provides the missing end. The genes are TRBV20-1 and TRBJ2-7; 7 bases fit TRBD2. From germline, CDR1 is DFQATT and CDR2 SNEGSKA (reference sequence). The CDR3 runs to 15 residues. The V segment lost 6 bases and the J segment 2 bases; nucleotides outside the gene matches: 13. This CDR3 is CSAPAPGLPAYEQYF. The sequenced part of the CDR3 DNA is TGCAGTGCCCCGGCTCCGGGACTACCCGCCTACGAG.

This clone was counted at least ten times. The CDR3 extends 3 residues past the end of the read, so its final part is completed from the germline J gene. The chain joins TRBV30 to TRBJ2-5; 9 bases match TRBD1. The CDR3 has 12 amino acids. The J segment lost 4 bases and the V segment lost 4 bases, leaving 1 base of the junction unmatched. Germline loops: CDR1 GTSNPN, CDR2 SVGIG (reference sequence). Incomplete CDR3 DNA: TGTGCCTGGAAGGACAGGGGAGAGACC. This encodes CAWKDRGET. The full CDR3 reads CAWKDRGETQYF.

This clone has only a few counts. The read halts 3 residues ahead of the CDR3 end, with the missing end drawn from the germline J gene. V usage is TRBV19 and J usage is TRBJ2-1; TRBD1 aligns across 9 bases. Germline values: CDR1 LNHDA, CDR2 SQIVND (reference sequence). The junction had 13 bases not matched to a gene; V was cut back by 6 bases and J by 7 bases. The CDR3 runs 16 residues. The CDR3 DNA, read in part, is TGTGCCAGTAGCCTTAGGGGGACAGGGCAGGGAAATGAG. Translating gives CASSLRGTGQGNE. The full CDR3 sequence reads CASSLRGTGQGNEQFF.

This clone appeared many times. CDR3 bases read: TGTGCCAGCAGGTCCCCTAGCGGGGGGAACACAGATACG. Amino acid sequence: CASRSPSGGNTDT. Given in full, the CDR3 is CASRSPSGGNTDTQYF. The chain links TRBV6-2 or TRBV6-3 to TRBJ2-3; 11 bases map to TRBD2. Coverage ceases 3 residues before the CDR3 finishes, and the germline J gene fills in the end. Germline loops: CDR1 MNHEY, CDR2 SVGEGT. Trimming at V came to 6 bases and at J to 2 bases, leaving 7 bases not matched to a gene. The length of the CDR3 is 16 residues.

This clone was counted many times. The CDR3 extends 3 residues past the end of the read, so its final part is completed from the germline J gene. This chain uses TRBV19 with TRBJ2-7, with D unclear. Germline loops: CDR1 LNHDA, CDR2 SQIVND (reference sequence). CDR3 length: 13 amino acids. Deletions cut 0 bases from V and 2 bases from J, with 5 bases between. CDR3: CASSIDGTYEQYF. The part of the CDR3 DNA that was read is TGTGCCAGTAGTATAGATGGCACCTACGAG.

In its sample, this clone was seen many times. Coverage ceases 3 residues before the CDR3 finishes, and the germline J gene fills in the end. The chain has TRBV29-1 and TRBJ2-1, with D unresolved. This CDR3 region has 10 residues. The V end lost 4 bases, the J end lost 7 bases, and 5 bases lay between the germline ends. Germline assignment: CDR1 SQVTM and CDR2 ANQGSEA. CDR3 residues: CSVGTNEQFF. CDR3 bases read: TGCAGCGTTGGTACAAATGAG.

This clone showed up many times. Read sequence stops 3 residues before the CDR3 end, and the germline J gene provides the missing end. V gene TRBV19 combines with J gene TRBJ2-7; TRBD1 aligns across 7 bases. CDR3 length equals 12 residues. Germline-derived CDR1 and CDR2 are LNHDA and SQIVND (reference sequence). V shed 5 bases and J 6 bases; nucleotides not matched to a gene: 4. The part of the CDR3 DNA that was read is TGTGCCAGTAGTGCCACAGGGGCCGAG. Translating gives CASSATGAE. The CDR3 in full is CASSATGAEQYF.

This clone was found many times. Sequencing ends 3 residues short of the CDR3 end; the germline J gene provides the rest. The genes are TRBV20-1 and TRBJ2-7; D may be TRBD1 or TRBD2 (5 bases each). The germline V gene encodes CDR1 DFQATT and CDR2 SNEGSKA (reference sequence). CDR3 size: 13 residues. The CDR3: CSPEGLNANEQYF. The CDR3 bases that were read are TGCAGCCCCGAGGGGCTCAACGCCAACGAG.

In its sample, this clone was seen many times. Read data end 3 residues before the CDR3 end; the end is taken from the germline J gene. This sequence joins TRBV6-2 or TRBV6-3 and TRBJ1-2; D not resolved. This CDR3 is 14 amino acids long. Germline V lookup: CDR1 MNHEY, CDR2 SVGEGT. The CDR3 here is CASSFDMPLKGYTF. The CDR3 bases that were read are TGTGCCAGCAGTTTCGACATGCCCCTAAAGGGC.